These T cell receptor beta chains were read from a single sample in a study of T cells in Graves' hyperthyroidism and ophthalmopathy. Each CDR3 protein gets one entry after TCRdb re-called the multiplex PCR reads with MiXCR. The sample yields roughly 150,000 distinct CDR3 sequences, 9.4% seen once. The specimen sequenced was blood. All receptors derive from a woman between 18 and 29 years old with Graves' hyperthyroidism that later progressed to Graves' ophthalmopathy. Each CDR3 is given with its conserved first and last residue. The D gene is left open where the match is weak. A clone size is listed for some rows: how often the clone was seen (once, few, many), or a class if it is expanded.

NA,TRBJ1-5,many,TRBV6-1,TGTGCCAGCAGTGAAGAGGGTAGACAGCCCCAGCATTTT,CASSEEGRQPQHF
NA,TRBJ2-7,many,TRBV6-1,TGTGCCAGCAGTGAAGCGTCAATTTCCTACGAGCAGTACTTC,CASSEASISYEQYF
TRBD2,TRBJ2-1,NA,TRBV6-2/TRBV6-3,TGTGCCAGCAGTCCTGAGCGGGGGGCCTACAATGAGCAGTTCTTC,CASSPERGAYNEQFF
NA,TRBJ1-5,many,TRBV28,TGTGCCAGCAGTTTAACTAGGCTTCTGGATCAGCCCCAGCATTTT,CASSLTRLLDQPQHF
NA,TRBJ2-3,few,TRBV20-1,TGCAGTGCTAGACGGTTTGAGGAAGGCACAGATACGCAGTATTTT,CSARRFEEGTDTQYF
NA,TRBJ1-1,many,TRBV3-1,TGTGCCAGCAGCCAAGCGGCTGAAGCTTTCTTT,CASSQAAEAFF
NA,TRBJ1-6,NA,TRBV3-1,TGTGCCAGCAGTCCTTTCGGGGGCTATAATTCACCCCTCCACTTT,CASSPFGGYNSPLHF
NA,TRBJ1-1,many,TRBV12-3/TRBV12-4,TGTGCCAGCAGGCCGCAGAGGGTCATGAACACTGAAGCTTTCTTT,CASRPQRVMNTEAFF
NA,TRBJ2-2,NA,TRBV7-6,TGTGCCAGCAGCTCCACGCAGACCGGGGAGCTGTTTTTT,CASSSTQTGELFF
NA,TRBJ2-1,NA,TRBV30,TGTGCCTGGAGTGTAACCAGCACCTCCTGCAATGAGCAGTTCTTC,CAWSVTSTSCNEQFF
NA,TRBJ2-2,few,TRBV18,TGTGCCAGCTCACCCTCTCCGGGACGAAACACCGGGGAGCTGTTTTTT,CASSPSPGRNTGELFF
NA,TRBJ2-2,NA,TRBV27,TGTGCCAGCAGTTCCCCCGGAGGACTCGGGGAGCTGTTTTTT,CASSSPGGLGELFF
NA,TRBJ1-2,few,TRBV30,TGTGCCTGGAGTGTAACTAGAGAAGGCTACACCTTC,CAWSVTREGYTF
NA,TRBJ2-2,few,TRBV5-4,TGTGCCAGCAGCTTGGCGACCCGCGGCGGGGAGCTGTTTTTT,CASSLATRGGELFF
TRBD1,TRBJ2-5,NA,TRBV10-2,TGCGCCAGCAGACCCACCGGGACAGTTTCCCAGTACTTC,CASRPTGTVSQYF
NA,TRBJ1-1,many,TRBV5-1,TGCGCCAGCAGCCAGGGGACAAGCATGAACACTGAAGCTTTCTTT,CASSQGTSMNTEAFF
NA,TRBJ1-1,many,TRBV6-1,TGTGCCAGCAGCTTCCGACGCACTGAAGCTTTCTTT,CASSFRRTEAFF
NA,TRBJ1-2,NA,TRBV5-4,TGTGCCAGCAGCTTGTCAGGGTCAAGCTACGGCTACACCTTC,CASSLSGSSYGYTF
TRBD1,TRBJ1-2,many,TRBV20-1,TGCAGTGCTAGAACCGGGACAGGGGTGAATAGCCGCTATAAGTTCAACTATGGCTACACCTTC,CSARTGTGVNSRYKFNYGYTF
TRBD1,TRBJ1-3,many,TRBV3-1,TGTGCCAGCAGCTTGAGGGAGACAGGGCTCTCTGGAAACACCATATATTTT,CASSLRETGLSGNTIYF
TRBD2,TRBJ2-2,NA,TRBV30,TGTGCCTGGAAGGGACTAGTAAAGAACTGGAACACCGGGGAGCTGTTTTTT,CAWKGLVKNWNTGELFF
TRBD1,TRBJ2-7,many,TRBV20-1,TGCAGTGCTAGGGTCCTGGGGACAGGGGGTAACTACGAGCAGTACTTC,CSARVLGTGGNYEQYF
TRBD1,TRBJ1-1,NA,TRBV7-3,TGTGCCAGCAGCCCTACGGTCGGGACAGGAGCCAATAACATGAACACTGAAGCTTTCTTT,CASSPTVGTGANNMNTEAFF
NA,TRBJ1-5,few,TRBV19,TGTGCCAGTAGTATAGATCCAGGGGCCGTCAATCAGCCCCAGCATTTT,CASSIDPGAVNQPQHF
TRBD1,TRBJ2-7,many,TRBV12-3/TRBV12-4,TGTGCCAGCAGCTCGACTACAGGGACAGGGGGCTACGAGCAGTACTTC,CASSSTTGTGGYEQYF
NA,TRBJ1-1,many,TRBV19,TGTGCCTCTAAGTCGGAGAACACTGAAGCTTTCTTT,CASKSENTEAFF
NA,TRBJ1-6,NA,TRBV3-1,TGTGCCAGCAGCCAAGATCTTGTGGCAGTAATTTCACCCCTCCACTTT,CASSQDLVAVISPLHF
NA,TRBJ1-1,many,TRBV13,TGTGCCAGCGGAGAGGGGGGCCTGTACACTGAAGCTTTCTTT,CASGEGGLYTEAFF
NA,TRBJ1-2,many,TRBV2,TGTGCCAGCAGTGGGGACACTTATGGCTACACCTTC,CASSGDTYGYTF
TRBD1,TRBJ1-2,many,TRBV7-6,TGTGCCAGCAGTTCCCGGACAGGGGACCATGGCTACACCTTC,CASSSRTGDHGYTF
TRBD2,TRBJ2-7,NA,TRBV14,TGTGCCAGCAGCCAGTTGACCCGGGCAGGGCTAGCGGGAGGGGAATACGAGCAGTACTTC,CASSQLTRAGLAGGEYEQYF
TRBD2,TRBJ2-1,NA,TRBV28,TGTGCCAGCAGTCACTCTAGCGGGAGTGCGAATGAGCAGTTCTTC,CASSHSSGSANEQFF
NA,TRBJ1-5,few,TRBV12-3/TRBV12-4,TGTGCCAGCAGTCAGGGAGATAGCGATCAGCCCCAGCATTTT,CASSQGDSDQPQHF
NA,TRBJ1-2,many,TRBV18,TGTGCCAGCTCACCGCTGGTCGGGACCGAGACCAACTATGGCTACACCTTC,CASSPLVGTETNYGYTF
TRBD1,TRBJ2-1,many,TRBV7-3,TGTGCCAGCAGTAGGACAGGGGGATTTGATGAGCAGTTCTTC,CASSRTGGFDEQFF
NA,TRBJ2-3,many,TRBV24-1,TGTGCCACCAGTGCTCGGCGGGAACCAGATACGCAGTATTTT,CATSARREPDTQYF
NA,TRBJ2-7,many,TRBV12-3/TRBV12-4,TGTGCCAGCAGTCTTCGACAGGACCTGGGGCAGTACTTC,CASSLRQDLGQYF
TRBD2,TRBJ2-7,many,TRBV9,TGTGCCAGCAGCGTAGGGGTGACTAGCGGTACCTACGAGCAGTACTTC,CASSVGVTSGTYEQYF
NA,TRBJ1-3,few,TRBV20-1,TGCAGTGCAAAGACGGCGAACTCTGGAAACACCATATATTTT,CSAKTANSGNTIYF
TRBD2,TRBJ2-5,many,TRBV20-1,TGCAGTGCTAGTACTAGCGGGGGGGGAATCCAAGAGACCCAGTACTTC,CSASTSGGGIQETQYF
NA,TRBJ1-4,many,TRBV18,TGTGCCAGCTCATCGCAGGGGCCCCTTGAAAAACTGTTTTTT,CASSSQGPLEKLFF
NA,TRBJ2-4,many,TRBV28,TGTGCCAGCGTGAACAGCCTAGACAAAAACATTCAGTACTTC,CASVNSLDKNIQYF
NA,TRBJ1-1,many,TRBV9,TGTGCCAGCAGCGCCGGAATGGGCACTGAAGCTTTCTTT,CASSAGMGTEAFF
TRBD1,TRBJ2-3,many,TRBV9,TGTGCCAGCAGCGCCGGACAGGGGTACACAGATACGCAGTATTTT,CASSAGQGYTDTQYF
NA,TRBJ2-7,few,TRBV18,TGTGCCAGCTCACCCGGAGAGGGGACAAAATACGAGCAGTACTTC,CASSPGEGTKYEQYF
NA,TRBJ1-2,NA,TRBV24-1,TGTGCCACCAGTGATTTGCATGGGGGGCGAGCTAACTATGGCTACACCTTC,CATSDLHGGRANYGYTF
NA,TRBJ2-7,many,TRBV7-8,TGTGCCAGCAGCGTCGGAGCCCTCTACGAGCAGTACTTC,CASSVGALYEQYF
NA,TRBJ1-6,NA,TRBV19,TGTGCCAGTACCCCCAAAGCGTTAGCATTGAAGAATTCACCCCTCCACTTT,CASTPKALALKNSPLHF
NA,TRBJ2-1,few,TRBV6-1,TGTGCCAGCAACCAATATGAGCAGTTCTTC,CASNQYEQFF
NA,TRBJ2-5,many,TRBV11-2,TGTGCCAGCAGCCCTGAGCTCTTGAACGGGGAGACCCAGTACTTC,CASSPELLNGETQYF
NA,TRBJ1-2,many,TRBV19,TGTGCCAGTAGTATCTCGGGGAAGGGAGTTAACTATGGCTACACCTTC,CASSISGKGVNYGYTF
TRBD2,TRBJ2-3,few,TRBV27,TGTGCCAGCAGTTTTGGCGACCAGCGGGAGGAAAGAGATACGCAGTATTTT,CASSFGDQREERDTQYF
NA,TRBJ2-1,NA,TRBV6-2/TRBV6-3,TGTGCCAGCGCCGGGACTCCGACCTACAATGAGCAGTTCTTC,CASAGTPTYNEQFF